The clone carrying this TCR beta chain was recorded at least ten times. The target antigen is unknown. The data originate from a study of response to subunit inactivated influenza vaccine. Study findings and constraints: There was a suggestion from the authors that each seasonal influenza vaccination recruits few new T cells.

This CDR3 has 14 amino acids. Germline CDR1 and CDR2: DFQATT and SNEGSKA (reference sequence). The V gene lost 3 bases and the J gene lost 1 base, with 12 bases spanning the gap. Each CDR3 protein gets one entry after TCRdb re-called the RT-PCR reads with MiXCR. The profile shows 500,000 to 550,000 distinct CDR3 sequences, roughly 8.2% of them singletons. V and J are TRBV20-1 and TRBJ1-2; D is uncertain. The sequence derives from a man in his fifties or sixties who received an inactivated influenza vaccine. The input for sequencing was PBMCs from blood, taken about 24 months after vaccination. CDR3 residues: CSARRPGDNYGYTF. DNA of the CDR3: TGCAGTGCTAGGCGCCCCGGGGATAACTATGGCTACACCTTC.